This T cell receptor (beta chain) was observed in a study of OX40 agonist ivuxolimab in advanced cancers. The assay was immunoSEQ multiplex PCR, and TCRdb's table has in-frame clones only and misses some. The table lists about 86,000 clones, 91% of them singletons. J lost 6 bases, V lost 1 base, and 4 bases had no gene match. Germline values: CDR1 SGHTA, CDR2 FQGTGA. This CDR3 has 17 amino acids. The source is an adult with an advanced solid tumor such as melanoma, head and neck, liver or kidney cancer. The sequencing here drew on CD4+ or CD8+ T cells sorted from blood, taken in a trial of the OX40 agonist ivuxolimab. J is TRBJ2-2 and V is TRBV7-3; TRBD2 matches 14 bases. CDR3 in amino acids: CASSLKGTSGRSGELFF. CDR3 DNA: TGTGCCAGCAGCTTAAAAGGGACTAGCGGGAGATCCGGGGAGCTGTTTTTT.